A single sample is the source of the 28 T cell receptor beta chains below, sequenced in a study of blood T cell repertoires in COVID-19 (dated by TCRdb to between 2020 and 2021). Receptors were amplified or captured by the immunoSEQ multiplex PCR assay. In TCRdb, the immuneACCESS table is reduced to in-frame sequences with V and J assigned. These tables do not hold every clone; where another copy was compared, an unresolved V gene accounts for under half, and the others remain unexplained. Here the sample has some 67,000 clones; 87% occur a single time. Roughly 18% of the sample is taken by the ten largest. The material sequenced was peripheral blood. All receptors derive from an elderly woman with acute or convalescent COVID-19.

V gene TRBV5-4 combines with J gene TRBJ2-7, with 7 bases matching TRBD1. The germline CDR1 and CDR2 sequences are SGHNT and YYREEE (reference sequence). V shed 5 bases and J 7 bases; nucleotides not matched to a gene: 18. The CDR3 is made up of 16 amino acids. CDR3 sequence reads: CASSPNTRQGLGEQYF. As DNA, the CDR3 is TGTGCCAGCAGTCCAAACACCCGACAGGGCCTTGGTGAGCAGTACTTC.

The chain combines TRBV19 with TRBJ2-5; a weak D match, TRBD1 (6 bases). Germline-derived CDR1 and CDR2 are LNHDA and SQIVND (reference sequence). The CDR3 runs to 11 residues. Trimming removed 4 bases from V and 7 bases from J, with 7 bases in between. The CDR3 here is CASSKTGTQYF. CDR3 sequence (DNA): TGTGCCAGTAGTAAGACAGGGACCCAGTACTTC.

CDR3 DNA sequence: TGTGCCAGCAGCTGGGGACTAGCGGGGGGAACGAACACCGGGGAGCTGTTTTTT. Its translation is CASSWGLAGGTNTGELFF. This chain uses TRBV7-2 with TRBJ2-2; 15 nucleotides align to TRBD2. Germline lookup yields CDR1 SGHTA and CDR2 FQGNSA. J was trimmed by 0 bases and V by 4 bases; bases with no gene match: 3. The CDR3 length is 18 residues.

The chain recombines TRBV9 with TRBJ1-2; D not certain. Looked up from germline, CDR1 is SGDLS and CDR2 is YYNGEE. This CDR3 is 14 amino acids long. V dropped 6 bases and J dropped 7 bases, with 19 bases sitting between them. CDR3 in amino acids: CASTPLAGSGGYTF. The DNA of the CDR3 is TGTGCCAGCACCCCATTAGCCGGTTCTGGTGGCTACACCTTC. Full variable domain (remainder filled in from reference TRBV9 and TRBJ1-2): DSGVTQTPKHLITATGQRVTLRCSPRSGDLSVYWYQQSLDQGLQFLIQYYNGEERAKGNILERFSAQQFPDLHSELNLSSLELGDSALYFCASTPLAGSGGYTFGSGTRLTVV.

The V and J genes are TRBV18 and TRBJ1-1; tentative D call: TRBD1 (6 bases). V lost 5 bases and J 3 bases, leaving 13 bases between the germline ends. This CDR3 comprises 14 residues. In germline, CDR1 is KGHSH, CDR2 LQKENI. The CDR3 DNA sequence: TGTGCCAGCTCATTCAGTGAGGGGGACACTGAAGCTTTCTTT. Protein: CASSFSEGDTEAFF.

V is TRBV6-6 and J is TRBJ1-2, with a weak D call TRBD1 (5 bases). The germline gives CDR1 MNHNY, CDR2 SVGAGI (reference sequence). This CDR3 is built from 12 residues. V lost 2 bases to trimming and J lost 6 bases, with 7 bases between them. This chain's CDR3 is CASSYETDGYTF. As DNA, the CDR3 is TGTGCCAGCAGTTACGAGACAGATGGCTACACCTTC.

J is TRBJ2-7 and V is TRBV5-1, with D possibly TRBD1 on 6 matching bases. Germline V gene lookup returns CDR1 SGHRS and CDR2 YFSETQ. Trimming pared 2 bases from V and 1 base from J, leaving 10 bases between. The CDR3 runs 14 residues. CDR3 sequence: CASSLPTGSYEQYF. The CDR3 DNA is TGCGCCAGCAGCTTACCTACAGGGTCCTACGAGCAGTACTTC.

The count of this clone is one. The rearrangement joins TRBV5-1 to TRBJ2-1, with 9 bases matching TRBD1. CDR1 and CDR2 (germline): SGHRS, YFSETQ. The V and J ends lost 4 bases and 6 bases, in that order; junction bases with no gene match: 5. The CDR3 covers 14 residues. In nucleotides, the CDR3 is TGCGCCAGCAGCCCACCGGGACAGGGCAATGAGCAGTTCTTC. Amino acid sequence: CASSPPGQGNEQFF.

The rearrangement uses TRBV6-6 and TRBJ1-2, with D hard to call. Deletions cut 5 bases from V and 0 bases from J, with 16 bases between. Germline CDR1 MNHNY, CDR2 SVGAGI (reference sequence). This CDR3 has 16 residues. CDR3 protein: CASSGDRTGTNYGYTF. The CDR3 DNA sequence: TGTGCCAGCAGTGGCGATAGGACGGGGACTAACTATGGCTACACCTTC.

V gene TRBV4-3 combines with J gene TRBJ2-1; tentative D call: TRBD2 (6 bases). In germline, CDR1 is LGHNA, CDR2 YSLEER. This CDR3 has 17 amino acids. V was cut by 0 bases and J by 0 bases, with 12 bases left in between. CDR3 region: CASSQDGYGSSYNEQFF. The CDR3 DNA follows: TGCGCCAGCAGCCAAGATGGTTACGGGAGCTCCTACAATGAGCAGTTCTTC.

This rearrangement joins TRBV6-4 to TRBJ2-3, with D uncertain. From germline, CDR1 is MRHNA and CDR2 SNTAGT. This CDR3 is built from 13 residues. Trimming took 4 bases from V and 0 from J, leaving 5 bases between them. The CDR3 DNA reads TGTGCCAGCAGTGTGACTAGCACAGATACGCAGTATTTT. Residues: CASSVTSTDTQYF.

The CDR3 loop is CASRLQGRGTEAFF. The CDR3 DNA sequence: TGCGCCAGCAGGTTACAGGGCCGGGGCACTGAAGCTTTCTTT. V and J are TRBV5-1 and TRBJ1-1; a weak D match, TRBD1 (6 bases). CDR3 length: 14 amino acids. CDR1 and CDR2 (germline): SGHRS, YFSETQ. Trimming removed 5 bases from V and 4 bases from J, with 15 bases in between.

CDR3 sequence reads: CASKGGRGDYGYTF. The CDR3 coding sequence is TGTGCCAGTAAGGGGGGGAGGGGCGACTATGGCTACACCTTC. The rearrangement links TRBV19 to TRBJ1-2; TRBD1 might be the D (6 bases). Germline CDR1 reads LNHDA; CDR2 reads SQIVND (reference sequence). Trimming pared 7 bases from V and 3 bases from J, leaving 15 bases between. The CDR3 is 14 amino acids. Supplemented by reference TRBV19 and TRBJ1-2, the full variable domain reads DGGITQSPKYLFRKEGQNVTLSCEQNLNHDAMYWYRQDPGQGLRLIYYSQIVNDFQKGDIAEGYSVSREKKESFPLTVTSAQKNPTAFYLCASKGGRGDYGYTFGSGTRLTVV.

The J gene is TRBJ2-1, the V gene TRBV7-2; possibly TRBD2 for D (6 bases). The V gene's germline CDR1 is SGHTA and CDR2 FQGNSA. The CDR3 has 15 amino acids. Trimming pared 5 bases from V and 10 bases from J, leaving 21 bases between. CDR3 nucleotide sequence: TGTGCCAGCAGCCACCTTAGCGGAATGGTTTCGGAGCAGTTCTTC. It translates to CASSHLSGMVSEQFF.

V gene TRBV7-8 combines with J gene TRBJ2-1; a possible D gene is TRBD2 (6 bases). Trimming pared 4 bases from V and 7 bases from J, leaving 17 bases between. This CDR3 contains 15 residues. Germline V gene lookup returns CDR1 SGHVS and CDR2 FQNEAQ. The CDR3 sequence: CASSSSEVVGNEQFF. DNA for the CDR3: TGTGCCAGCAGCTCTAGCGAGGTAGTGGGGAATGAGCAGTTCTTC.

This chain joins TRBV10-3 and TRBJ2-7; 9 bases map to TRBD1. V lost 5 bases to trimming and J lost 7 bases; unmatched junction nucleotides: 9. The CDR3 runs to 14 residues. Looked up from germline, CDR1 is ENHRY and CDR2 is SYGVKD. In nucleotides, the CDR3 is TGTGCCATCAGTACCGGGACAGGGAAGTTAGAGCAGTACTTC. This codes for CAISTGTGKLEQYF.

The chain employs TRBV2 and TRBJ2-3; D not certain. The V gene's germline CDR1 is SNHLY and CDR2 FYNNEI. CDR3 length: 12 amino acids. V was clipped by 6 bases and J by 6 bases, with 10 bases between them. CDR3 amino acids: CASSLSEDTQYF. As DNA, the CDR3 is TGTGCCAGCAGCCTATCTGAGGATACGCAGTATTTT.

This chain links TRBV7-3 with TRBJ1-6; tentatively, D is TRBD1 (5 bases). Per germline, CDR1 SGHTA and CDR2 FQGTGA. Deletions cut 2 bases from V and 7 bases from J, with 6 bases between. This CDR3 contains 13 residues. As DNA, the CDR3 is TGTGCCAGCAGCTTACAGGGAAATTCACCCCTCCACTTT. This sequence encodes CASSLQGNSPLHF.

The chain links TRBV19 to TRBJ1-2, with a weak D call TRBD1 (6 bases). The germline gives CDR1 LNHDA, CDR2 SQIVND (reference sequence). CDR3 length: 15 amino acids. The germline V and J ends were trimmed by 7 bases and 8 bases, with 23 bases remaining between them. The CDR3 region has the DNA TGTGCCAGTACCATCGCCACAGGGCGGACCGGCGGCTACACCTTC. Amino acids: CASTIATGRTGGYTF.

The count of this clone is one. The J gene is TRBJ2-1, the V gene TRBV7-9; 13 bases fit TRBD2. V was pared by 5 bases and J by 9 bases, with 7 bases of the junction left unmatched. The CDR3 length is 15 residues. Germline CDR1 reads SEHNR; CDR2 reads FQNEAQ (reference sequence). The CDR3 bases are TGTGCCAGCAGCCCCCGGACTAGCGGGAGTGGTGAGCAGTTCTTC. Protein sequence: CASSPRTSGSGEQFF.

This chain links TRBV27 with TRBJ1-1, with a weak D call TRBD1 (5 bases). The CDR3 loop spans 16 amino acids. V was trimmed by 3 bases and J by 3 bases, leaving 17 bases between them. CDR1 and CDR2 (germline): MNHEY, SMNVEV (reference sequence). The CDR3 protein is CASSFFSRGVDTEAFF. The CDR3 nucleotides are TGTGCCAGCAGTTTCTTTTCCCGGGGGGTGGACACTGAAGCTTTCTTT.

This chain joins TRBV5-1 and TRBJ2-1; 10 bases map to TRBD2. Per the germline V gene, CDR1 is SGHRS and CDR2 is YFSETQ. The CDR3 consists of 16 residues. Trimming removed 1 base from V and 7 bases from J; junction bases left unmatched: 8. Here the CDR3 reads CASSLRERGGQNEQFF. For the CDR3, the DNA is TGCGCCAGCAGCTTGCGGGAGCGGGGGGGTCAAAATGAGCAGTTCTTC.

This clone was observed a handful of times. V is TRBV18 and J is TRBJ1-2, with D possibly TRBD1 on 6 matching bases. The CDR3 has 15 amino acids. The germline V gene encodes CDR1 KGHSH and CDR2 LQKENI. V was pared by 3 bases and J by 3 bases, with 14 bases between. CDR3 nucleotide sequence: TGTGCCAGCTCACCGAACAGGGCTTCCCACTATGGCTACACCTTC. It yields the protein CASSPNRASHYGYTF.

The rearrangement links TRBV19 to TRBJ1-5, with a tentative D call TRBD1 (6 bases). Per the germline V gene, CDR1 is LNHDA and CDR2 is SQIVND (reference sequence). The V end was cut by 1 base, the J end by 4 bases, with 14 bases between. CDR3 length: 16 amino acids. This CDR3 is CASSIVTGGGNQPQHF. The CDR3 region has the DNA TGTGCCAGTAGTATAGTGACAGGCGGCGGGAATCAGCCCCAGCATTTT.

V is TRBV5-1 and J is TRBJ1-3, with TRBD1 matching 9 bases. This CDR3 spans 15 amino acids. Germline assignment: CDR1 SGHRS and CDR2 YFSETQ. V lost 4 bases to trimming and J lost 8 bases; unmatched junction nucleotides: 10. This CDR3 is CASSPGTGPWDTIYF. The CDR3 nucleotides read TGCGCCAGCAGCCCCGGGACAGGGCCATGGGACACCATATATTTT.

The chain employs TRBV7-2 and TRBJ2-5, with 13 bases lining up with TRBD2. The V and J ends lost 4 bases and 5 bases, in that order; junction bases with no gene match: 10. CDR3 size: 17 residues. Germline V CDR1 and CDR2: SGHTA, FQGNSA. CDR3 amino acids: CASSSPLTSGGWETQYF. The CDR3 coding sequence is TGTGCCAGCAGCTCTCCTTTGACTAGCGGGGGGTGGGAGACCCAGTACTTC.

The rearrangement uses TRBV15 and TRBJ2-5; tentatively, D is TRBD2 (5 bases). The germline V gene encodes CDR1 LNHNV and CDR2 YYDKDF (reference sequence). The CDR3 length is 17 residues. Trimming pared 1 base from V and 4 bases from J, leaving 19 bases between. This chain's CDR3 is CATSRAAASRGGETQYF. The CDR3 DNA reads as TGTGCCACCAGCAGAGCAGCAGCCTCTCGCGGAGGAGAGACCCAGTACTTC.

This chain links TRBV11-2 with TRBJ2-6; D gene unclear. V lost 3 bases and J 0 bases, leaving 6 bases between the germline ends. Per germline, CDR1 SGHAT and CDR2 FQNNGV. The CDR3 length is 15 residues. CDR3 bases: TGTGCCAGCAGCTTTCTAGTCTCTGGGGCCAACGTCCTGACTTTC. The encoded protein is CASSFLVSGANVLTF.